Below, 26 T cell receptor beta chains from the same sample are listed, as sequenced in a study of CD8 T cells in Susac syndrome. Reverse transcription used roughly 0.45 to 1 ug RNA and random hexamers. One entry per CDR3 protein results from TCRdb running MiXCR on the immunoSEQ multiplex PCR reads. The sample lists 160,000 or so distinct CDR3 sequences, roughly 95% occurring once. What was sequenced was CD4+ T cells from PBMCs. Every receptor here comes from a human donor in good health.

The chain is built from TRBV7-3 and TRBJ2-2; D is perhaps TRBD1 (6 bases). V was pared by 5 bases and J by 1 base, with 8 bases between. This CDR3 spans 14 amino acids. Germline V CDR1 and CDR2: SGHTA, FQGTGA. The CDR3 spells CASSQGRNTGELFF. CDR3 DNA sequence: TGTGCCAGCAGCCAGGGGAGGAACACCGGGGAGCTGTTTTTT.

In DNA, the CDR3 is TGTGCCAGCAGCTTCACAGAGGGGTATGGCTACACCTTC. This codes for CASSFTEGYGYTF. The chain recombines TRBV12-3 or TRBV12-4 with TRBJ1-2, with D perhaps matching TRBD1 (5 bases). V lost 6 bases and J 5 bases, leaving 13 bases between the germline ends. The CDR3 sequence is 13 residues long.

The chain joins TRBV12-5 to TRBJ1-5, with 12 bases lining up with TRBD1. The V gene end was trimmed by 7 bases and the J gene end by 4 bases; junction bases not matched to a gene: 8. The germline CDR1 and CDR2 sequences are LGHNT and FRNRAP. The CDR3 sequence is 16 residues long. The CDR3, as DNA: TGTGCTAGTGACCCGGGACAGGGGGCAGGAAATCAGCCCCAGCATTTT. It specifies CASDPGQGAGNQPQHF.

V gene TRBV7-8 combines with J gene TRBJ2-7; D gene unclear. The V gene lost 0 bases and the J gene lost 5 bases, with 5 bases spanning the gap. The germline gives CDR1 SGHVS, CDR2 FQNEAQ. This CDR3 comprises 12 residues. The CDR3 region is CASSLAFNEQYF. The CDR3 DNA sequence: TGTGCCAGCAGCTTAGCTTTCAACGAGCAGTACTTC.

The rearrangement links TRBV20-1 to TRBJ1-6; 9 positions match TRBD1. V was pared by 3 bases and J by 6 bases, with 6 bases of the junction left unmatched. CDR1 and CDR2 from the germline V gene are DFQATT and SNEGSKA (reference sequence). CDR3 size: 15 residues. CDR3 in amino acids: CSARWRTGVNSPLHF. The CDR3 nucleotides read TGCAGTGCTAGGTGGAGGACAGGGGTTAATTCACCCCTCCACTTT.

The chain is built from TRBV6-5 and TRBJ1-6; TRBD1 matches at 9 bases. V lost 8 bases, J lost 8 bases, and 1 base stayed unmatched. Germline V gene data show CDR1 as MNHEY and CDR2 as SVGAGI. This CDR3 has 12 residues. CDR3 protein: CASGQGHSPLHF. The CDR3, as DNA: TGTGCCAGCGGACAGGGGCATTCACCCCTCCACTTT.

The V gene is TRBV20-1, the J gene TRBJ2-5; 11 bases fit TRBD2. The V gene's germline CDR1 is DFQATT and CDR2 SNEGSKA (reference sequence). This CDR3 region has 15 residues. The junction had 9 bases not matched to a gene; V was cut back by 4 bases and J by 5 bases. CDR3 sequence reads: CSATSGGMYAETQYF. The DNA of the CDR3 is TGCAGTGCTACTAGCGGGGGGATGTACGCGGAGACCCAGTACTTC.

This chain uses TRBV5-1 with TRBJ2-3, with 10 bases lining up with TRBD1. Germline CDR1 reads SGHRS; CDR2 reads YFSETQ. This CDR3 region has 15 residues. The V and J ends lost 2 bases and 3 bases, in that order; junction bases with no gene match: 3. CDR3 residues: CASSFRDRGTDTQYF. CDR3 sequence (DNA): TGCGCCAGCAGCTTCCGGGACAGGGGAACAGATACGCAGTATTTT.

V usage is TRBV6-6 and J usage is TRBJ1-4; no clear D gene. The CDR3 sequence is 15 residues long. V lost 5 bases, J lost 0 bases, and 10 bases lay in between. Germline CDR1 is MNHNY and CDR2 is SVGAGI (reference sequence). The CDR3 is CASSDNSPTNEKLFF. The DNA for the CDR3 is TGTGCCAGCAGTGACAACAGCCCAACTAATGAAAAACTGTTTTTT.

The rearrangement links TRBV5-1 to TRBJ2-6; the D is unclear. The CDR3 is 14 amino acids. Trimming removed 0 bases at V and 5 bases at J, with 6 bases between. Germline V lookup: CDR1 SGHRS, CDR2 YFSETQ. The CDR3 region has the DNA TGCGCCAGCAGCTTGGTCAGTCGGGCCAACGTCCTGACTTTC. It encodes CASSLVSRANVLTF. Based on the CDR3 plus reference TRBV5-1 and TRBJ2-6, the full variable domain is KAGVTQTPRYLIKTRGQQVTLSCSPISGHRSVSWYQQTPGQGLQFLFEYFSETQRNKGNFPGRFSGRQFSNSRSEMNVSTLELGDSALYLCASSLVSRANVLTFGAGSRLTVL.

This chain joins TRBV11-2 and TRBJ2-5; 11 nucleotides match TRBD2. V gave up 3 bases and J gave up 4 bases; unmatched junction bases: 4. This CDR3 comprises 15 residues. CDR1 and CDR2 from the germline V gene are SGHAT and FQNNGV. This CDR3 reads CASSFLAGGIETQYF. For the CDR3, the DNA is TGTGCCAGCAGCTTCCTAGCGGGGGGAATAGAGACCCAGTACTTC.

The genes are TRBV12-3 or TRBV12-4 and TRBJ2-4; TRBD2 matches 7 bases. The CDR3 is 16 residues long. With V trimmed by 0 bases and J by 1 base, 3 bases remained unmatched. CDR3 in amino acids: CASSLAGGWAKNIQYF. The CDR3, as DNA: TGTGCCAGCAGTTTAGCGGGGGGGTGGGCCAAAAACATTCAGTACTTC.

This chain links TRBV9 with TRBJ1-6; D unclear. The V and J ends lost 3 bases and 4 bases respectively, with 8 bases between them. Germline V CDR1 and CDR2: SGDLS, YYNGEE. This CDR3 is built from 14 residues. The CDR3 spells CASSADGYNSPLHF. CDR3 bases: TGTGCCAGCAGCGCGGACGGGTATAATTCACCCCTCCACTTT.

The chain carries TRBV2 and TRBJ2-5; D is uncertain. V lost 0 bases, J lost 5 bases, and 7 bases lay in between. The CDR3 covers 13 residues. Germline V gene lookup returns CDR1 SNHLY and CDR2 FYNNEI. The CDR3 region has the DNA TGTGCCAGCAGTGAAGCAGGGTTCGAGACCCAGTACTTC. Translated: CASSEAGFETQYF.

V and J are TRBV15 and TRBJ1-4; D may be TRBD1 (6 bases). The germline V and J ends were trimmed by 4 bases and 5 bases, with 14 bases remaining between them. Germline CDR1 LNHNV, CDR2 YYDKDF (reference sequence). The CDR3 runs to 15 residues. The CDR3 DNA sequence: TGTGCCACCAGCACAGGCAACAGGGAAAATGAAAAACTGTTTTTT. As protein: CATSTGNRENEKLFF.

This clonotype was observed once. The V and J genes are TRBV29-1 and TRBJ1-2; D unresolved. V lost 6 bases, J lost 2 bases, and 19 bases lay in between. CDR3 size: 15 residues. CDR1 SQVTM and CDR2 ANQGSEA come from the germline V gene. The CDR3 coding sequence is TGCAGCGTCCGAGAGCCCCGGAGAGACAACTATGGCTACACCTTC. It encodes CSVREPRRDNYGYTF.

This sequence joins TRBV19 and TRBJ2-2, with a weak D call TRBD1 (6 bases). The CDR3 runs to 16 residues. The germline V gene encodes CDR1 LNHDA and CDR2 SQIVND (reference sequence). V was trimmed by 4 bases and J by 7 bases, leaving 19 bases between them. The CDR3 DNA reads TGTGCCAGTAGTAATCTACCGGGACAATTAATCGGGGAGCTGTTTTTT. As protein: CASSNLPGQLIGELFF.

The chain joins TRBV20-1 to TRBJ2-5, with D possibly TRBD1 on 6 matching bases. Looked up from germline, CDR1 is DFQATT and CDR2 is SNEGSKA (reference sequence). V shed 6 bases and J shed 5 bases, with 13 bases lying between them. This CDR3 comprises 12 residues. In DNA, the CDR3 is TGCAGTGCGGGACACCTACGGGAGACCCAGTACTTC. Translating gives CSAGHLRETQYF.

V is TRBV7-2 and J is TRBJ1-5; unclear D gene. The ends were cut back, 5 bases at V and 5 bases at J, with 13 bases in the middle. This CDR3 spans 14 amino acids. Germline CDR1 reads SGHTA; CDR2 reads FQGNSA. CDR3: CASSARWAYQPQHF. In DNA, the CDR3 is TGTGCCAGCAGCGCCCGGTGGGCATATCAGCCCCAGCATTTT.

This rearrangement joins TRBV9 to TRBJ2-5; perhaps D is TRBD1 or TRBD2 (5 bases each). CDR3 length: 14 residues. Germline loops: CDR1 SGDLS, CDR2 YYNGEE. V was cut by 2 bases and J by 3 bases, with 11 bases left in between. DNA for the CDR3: TGTGCCAGCAGCGTGGGGGTCGTCGAAGAGACCCAGTACTTC. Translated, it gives CASSVGVVEETQYF.

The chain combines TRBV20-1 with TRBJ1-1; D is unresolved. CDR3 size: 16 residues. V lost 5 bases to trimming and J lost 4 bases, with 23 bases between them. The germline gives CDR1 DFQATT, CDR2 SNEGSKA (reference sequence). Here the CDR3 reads CSAPSPLPAGSTEAFF. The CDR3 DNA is TGCAGTGCTCCCTCGCCGCTCCCCGCCGGGAGCACTGAAGCTTTCTTT.

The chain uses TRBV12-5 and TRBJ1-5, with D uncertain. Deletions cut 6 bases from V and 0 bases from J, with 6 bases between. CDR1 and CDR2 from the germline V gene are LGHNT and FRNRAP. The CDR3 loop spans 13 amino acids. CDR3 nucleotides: TGTGCTAGTGGCTACGATAGCAATCAGCCCCAGCATTTT. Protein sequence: CASGYDSNQPQHF.

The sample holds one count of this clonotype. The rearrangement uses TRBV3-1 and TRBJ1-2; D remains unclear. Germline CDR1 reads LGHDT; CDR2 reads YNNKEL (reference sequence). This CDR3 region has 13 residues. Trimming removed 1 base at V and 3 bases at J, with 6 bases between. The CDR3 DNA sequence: TGTGCCAGCAGCCAAGTCGACGACTATGGCTACACCTTC. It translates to CASSQVDDYGYTF.

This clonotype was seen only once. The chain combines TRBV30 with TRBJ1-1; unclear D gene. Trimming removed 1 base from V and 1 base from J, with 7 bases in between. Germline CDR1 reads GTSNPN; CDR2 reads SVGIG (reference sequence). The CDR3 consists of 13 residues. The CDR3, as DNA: TGTGCCTGGAGTGGTCAATGGAACACTGAAGCTTTCTTT. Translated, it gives CAWSGQWNTEAFF.

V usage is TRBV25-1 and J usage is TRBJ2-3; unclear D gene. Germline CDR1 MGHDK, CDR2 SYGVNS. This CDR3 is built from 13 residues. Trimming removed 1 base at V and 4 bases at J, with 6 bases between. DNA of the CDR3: TGTGCCAGCAGTGAATTTATCTCAGATACGCAGTATTTT. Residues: CASSEFISDTQYF.

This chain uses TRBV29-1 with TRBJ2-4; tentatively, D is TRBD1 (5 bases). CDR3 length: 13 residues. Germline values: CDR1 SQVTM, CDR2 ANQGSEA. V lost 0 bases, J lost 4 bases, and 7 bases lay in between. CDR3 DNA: TGCAGCGTTGAAGAGGGGCCAAAAAACATTCAGTACTTC. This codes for CSVEEGPKNIQYF. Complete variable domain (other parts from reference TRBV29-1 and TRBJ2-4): SAVISQKPSRDICQRGTSLTIQCQVDSQVTMMFWYRQQPGQSLTLIATANQGSEATYESGFVIDKFPISRPNLTFSTLTVSNMSPEDSSIYLCSVEEGPKNIQYFGAGTRLSVL.